Only a few counts were recorded for the clone carrying this T cell receptor (beta chain). This record belongs to a study of early T cells in non-severe SARS-CoV-2 infection. TCRdb reanalysed the 5' RACE reads using MiXCR and keeps one entry per CDR3 protein. The data contain roughly 28,000 distinct CDR3 sequences, about 5% of them singletons. The CDR3 length is 14 residues. CDR1 and CDR2 from the germline V gene are KGHSH and LQKENI. The ends were cut back, 6 bases at V and 3 bases at J, with 15 bases in the middle. The sequenced sample consisted of whole blood. The receptor comes from an adult who was a healthcare worker with PCR-confirmed SARS-CoV-2 infection or an uninfected control (not recorded which). The rearrangement links TRBV18 to TRBJ2-7; D unclear. DNA of the CDR3: TGTGCCAGCTCCCCGTATTCCCTCGACTACGAGCAGTACTTC. The encoded protein is CASSPYSLDYEQYF.